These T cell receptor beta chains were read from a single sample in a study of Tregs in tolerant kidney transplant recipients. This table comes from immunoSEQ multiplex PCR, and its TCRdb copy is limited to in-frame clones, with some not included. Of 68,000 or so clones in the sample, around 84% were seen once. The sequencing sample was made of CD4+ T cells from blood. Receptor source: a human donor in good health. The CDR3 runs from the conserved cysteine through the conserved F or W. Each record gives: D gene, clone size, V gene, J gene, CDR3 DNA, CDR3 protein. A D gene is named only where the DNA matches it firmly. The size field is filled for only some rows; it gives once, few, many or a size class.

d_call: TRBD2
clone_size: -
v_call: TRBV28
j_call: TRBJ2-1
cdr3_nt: TGTGCCAGCTTGCCCTCTAGCGGGAGGGGTTCCTACAATGAGCAGTTCTTC
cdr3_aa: CASLPSSGRGSYNEQFF

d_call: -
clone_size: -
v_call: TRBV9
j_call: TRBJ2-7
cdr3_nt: TGTGCCAGCAGCGTAGCTCCGGGGGCGAGATCCTACGAGCAGTACTTC
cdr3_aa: CASSVAPGARSYEQYF

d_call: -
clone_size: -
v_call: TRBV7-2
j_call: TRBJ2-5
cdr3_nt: TGTGCCAGCAGCTTAGGGGGGGCTGCAGAGACCCAGTACTTC
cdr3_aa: CASSLGGAAETQYF

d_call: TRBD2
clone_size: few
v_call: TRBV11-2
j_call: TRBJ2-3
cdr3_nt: TGTGCCAGCAGCCCGGGACTAGCGGGAGATACGCAGTATTTT
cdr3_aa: CASSPGLAGDTQYF

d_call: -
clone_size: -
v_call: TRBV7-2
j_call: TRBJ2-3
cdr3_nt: TGTGCCAGCAGCTTCGGGGCGGAGGGTTCAGCAGATACGCAGTATTTT
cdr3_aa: CASSFGAEGSADTQYF

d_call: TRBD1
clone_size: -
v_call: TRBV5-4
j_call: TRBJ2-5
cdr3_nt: TGTGCCAGCAGCCGGGACAGGGCCGAAGAGACCCAGTACTTC
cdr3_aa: CASSRDRAEETQYF

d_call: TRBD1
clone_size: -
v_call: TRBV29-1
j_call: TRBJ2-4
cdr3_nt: TGCAGCGCTATACGTGACAGGGCTACCAAAAACATTCAGTACTTC
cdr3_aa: CSAIRDRATKNIQYF

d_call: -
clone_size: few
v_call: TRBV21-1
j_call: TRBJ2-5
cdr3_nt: TGTGCCAGCAGGGGTGATACCCAGCGGGAGCTAAAAGAGACCCAGTACTTC
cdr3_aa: CASRGDTQRELKETQYF

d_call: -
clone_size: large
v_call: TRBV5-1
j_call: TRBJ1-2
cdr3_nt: TGCGCCAGCAGCCCGGGGTTGAGGGCAGCTTCACTCTACACCTTC
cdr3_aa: CASSPGLRAASLYTF

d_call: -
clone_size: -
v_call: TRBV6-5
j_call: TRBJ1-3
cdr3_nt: TGTGCCAGCAGTTACAGCGTACACTCTGGAAACACCATATATTTT
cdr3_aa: CASSYSVHSGNTIYF

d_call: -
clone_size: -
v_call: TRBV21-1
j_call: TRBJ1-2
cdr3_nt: TGTGCCAGCAGGAATTGGACAGAATGGGGGATCAGTGGCTACACCTTC
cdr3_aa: CASRNWTEWGISGYTF

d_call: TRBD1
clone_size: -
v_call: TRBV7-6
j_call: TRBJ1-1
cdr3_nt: TGTGCCAGCAGCCAAGAGACAGGGGCCTCCACTGAAGCTTTCTTT
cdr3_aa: CASSQETGASTEAFF

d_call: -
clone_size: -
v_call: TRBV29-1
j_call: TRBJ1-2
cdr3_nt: TGCAGCGTTGAAGAGGGAGGGGGGTTTGGCTACACCTTC
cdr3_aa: CSVEEGGGFGYTF

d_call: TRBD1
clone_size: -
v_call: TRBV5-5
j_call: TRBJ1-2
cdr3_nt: TGTGCCAGCAGCTATTCCCCAGGGGGCGTTAACTATGGCTACACCTTC
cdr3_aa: CASSYSPGGVNYGYTF

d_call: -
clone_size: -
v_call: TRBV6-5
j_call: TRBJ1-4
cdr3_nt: TGTGCCAGCAGTTACGCATTCATAGGGGGTGGAGAAAAACTGTTTTTT
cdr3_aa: CASSYAFIGGGEKLFF

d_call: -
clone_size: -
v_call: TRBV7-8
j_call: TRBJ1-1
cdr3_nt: TGTGCCAGCAGCCCCCATCCAGTTGCAGTCATGAACACTGAAGCTTTCTTT
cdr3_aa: CASSPHPVAVMNTEAFF

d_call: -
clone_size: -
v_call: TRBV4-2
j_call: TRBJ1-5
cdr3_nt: TGTGCCAGCAGCCAAGTGGCCCACAATCAGCCCCAGCATTTT
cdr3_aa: CASSQVAHNQPQHF

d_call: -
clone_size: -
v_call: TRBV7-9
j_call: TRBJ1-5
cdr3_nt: TGTGCCAGCAGCTGGGACAATCAGCCCCAGCATTTT
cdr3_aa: CASSWDNQPQHF

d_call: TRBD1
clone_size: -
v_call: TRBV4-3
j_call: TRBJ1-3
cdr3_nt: TGCGCCAGCAGCCAGGCCCGCAGGGGGTTTTCTGGAAACACCATATATTTT
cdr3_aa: CASSQARRGFSGNTIYF

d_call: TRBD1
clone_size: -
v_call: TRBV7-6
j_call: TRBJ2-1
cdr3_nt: TGTGCCAGCAGCTTAGTTGCCGCCCTCCCGACAGGGGTTTACTACAATGAGCAGTTCTTC
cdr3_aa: CASSLVAALPTGVYYNEQFF

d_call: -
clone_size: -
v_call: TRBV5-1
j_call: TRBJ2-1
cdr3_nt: TGCGCCAGCAGCTTGGTACTGACGGGACGCGGTACTGAGCAGTTCTTC
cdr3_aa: CASSLVLTGRGTEQFF

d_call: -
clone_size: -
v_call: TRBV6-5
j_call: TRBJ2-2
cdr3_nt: TGTGCCAGCAGAGACTACGGGGCGGGTGCCGGGGAGCTGTTTTTT
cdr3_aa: CASRDYGAGAGELFF

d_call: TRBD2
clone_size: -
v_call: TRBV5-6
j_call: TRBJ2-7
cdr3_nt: TGTGCCAGCAGCCTTTCTAGCGGAATATACGAGCAGTACTTC
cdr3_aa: CASSLSSGIYEQYF